These T cell receptor beta chains were read from a single sample in a study of blood T cell repertoires in COVID-19. Clones were sequenced by immunoSEQ multiplex PCR, and TCRdb holds only the in-frame ones, with some missing. This sample has 110,000 to 150,000 clones; roughly 80% occur once, and the top ten carry 1.5% to 2%. Material: PBMCs or T cells enriched from blood (not recorded which). These receptors all stem from a woman in her late teens or twenties who had been exposed to COVID-19. Both conserved end residues are part of each CDR3. D genes are given only for firm matches. Clone size, where shown, is once, few, many, or a class for clones that have expanded.

>TRBJ2-3|.|TRBV7-6|.
CASSRQGSGVDTQYF
TGTGCCAGCAGCCGACAGGGGAGCGGGGTAGATACGCAGTATTTT
>TRBJ2-2|.|TRBV10-1|.
CASRDTGELFF
TGCGCCAGCCGGGACACCGGGGAGCTGTTTTTT
>TRBJ2-1|TRBD2|TRBV7-8|.
CASSLFVAGGNEQFF
TGTGCCAGCAGCTTATTTGTCGCGGGAGGGAATGAGCAGTTCTTC
>TRBJ2-1|TRBD2|TRBV24-1|.
CATSGLAGGPRDEQFF
TGTGCCACCAGCGGGCTAGCGGGAGGGCCTCGCGATGAGCAGTTCTTC
>TRBJ1-1|.|TRBV27|.
CASSSRVGNTEAFF
TGTGCCAGCAGTTCCAGGGTGGGGAACACTGAAGCTTTCTTT
>TRBJ1-1|.|TRBV30|.
CAWSVREGTEAFF
TGTGCCTGGAGTGTAAGGGAGGGGACTGAAGCTTTCTTT
>TRBJ2-1|TRBD2|TRBV12-5|.
CASGLKLAGQPGSYNEQFF
TGTGCTAGTGGTTTAAAACTAGCGGGCCAACCGGGCTCCTACAATGAGCAGTTCTTC
>TRBJ2-7|TRBD2|TRBV7-2|once
CASSATGTSGYEQYF
TGTGCCAGCAGCGCAACCGGGACTAGCGGTTACGAGCAGTACTTC
>TRBJ2-7|.|TRBV9|.
CASSVGDGYEQYF
TGTGCCAGCAGCGTAGGAGATGGCTACGAGCAGTACTTC
>TRBJ2-1|.|TRBV7-3|.
CASSLMGGEQFF
TGTGCCAGCAGCTTAATGGGGGGTGAGCAGTTCTTC
>TRBJ1-1|.|TRBV21-1|.
CASSPRQKNTEAFF
TGTGCCAGCAGCCCCCGACAGAAGAACACTGAAGCTTTCTTT
>TRBJ1-2|.|TRBV14|.
CASSQNRPGGYTF
TGTGCCAGCAGCCAAAATCGCCCGGGGGGCTACACCTTC
>TRBJ2-3|.|TRBV6-4|few
CASSDSITGSDTQYF
TGTGCCAGCAGTGACTCGATAACAGGGTCAGATACGCAGTATTTT
>TRBJ1-5|TRBD1|TRBV5-1|.
CASSVNPGQASVPQHF
TGCGCCAGCAGCGTTAATCCGGGACAGGCGTCAGTACCCCAGCATTTT
>TRBJ2-7|.|TRBV3-1/TRBV3-2|few
CASSQDPLSYEQYF
TGTGCCAGCAGCCAAGACCCCCTCTCCTACGAGCAGTACTTC
>TRBJ1-2|.|TRBV21-1|.
CASSKCWRVYYGYTF
TGTGCCAGCAGCAAGTGTTGGCGGGTATACTATGGCTACACCTTC
>TRBJ1-5|TRBD1|TRBV19|.
CASRTGQGGHQPQHF
TGTGCCAGTAGAACGGGACAGGGTGGCCATCAGCCCCAGCATTTT
>TRBJ2-1|TRBD2|TRBV5-1|.
CASSLGWLAGGGEQFF
TGCGCCAGCAGCCTGGGCTGGCTAGCGGGAGGAGGTGAGCAGTTCTTC
>TRBJ1-1|.|TRBV29-1|.
CSVLPGAEAFF
TGCAGCGTACTTCCAGGGGCTGAAGCTTTCTTT
>TRBJ2-7|.|TRBV30|.
CAWGMRYEQYF
TGTGCCTGGGGTATGCGGTACGAGCAGTACTTC
>TRBJ2-5|.|TRBV25-1|.
CASSETGLQETQYF
TGTGCCAGCAGTGAAACGGGACTCCAAGAGACCCAGTACTTC
>TRBJ2-7|TRBD1|TRBV27|.
CASSLGTGGSSYEQYF
TGTGCCAGCAGTTTAGGCACAGGGGGGAGCTCCTACGAGCAGTACTTC
>TRBJ2-3|TRBD2|TRBV4-3|.
CASSQDSSSGNGDTQYF
TGCGCCAGCAGCCAAGATTCGTCTAGCGGGAACGGGGATACGCAGTATTTT
>TRBJ1-2|.|TRBV28|once
CASRSAARLRGGYTF
TGTGCCAGCAGAAGCGCAGCGAGGCTTAGAGGGGGCTACACCTTC
>TRBJ2-7|.|TRBV11-2|.
CASSLSSYEQYF
TGTGCCAGCAGCCTTAGCTCCTACGAGCAGTACTTC